This T cell receptor (beta chain) came from a study of cytomegalovirus exposure and HLA in healthy donors (dated by TCRdb to 2017 to 2019). General notes on the study: An earlier analysis of 587 of the donors reported 250 to 300 Gb of sequence data and 120 million or so unique TCR beta sequences from roughly 200 million T cells. Of the 350 to 450 genotyped donors, 80% to 90% were placed in the genetic ancestry cluster associated with self-reported Caucasian donors. The study was designed to test whether signatures of past pathogen exposure could be identified by cataloging public T cell receptors. To decide whether each TCR beta V gene segment behaved as functional or pseudogenic, an earlier analysis of some 570 of the donors relied on high-throughput TCR beta sequencing. All discovery cohort repertoires had been generated on a single sequencing platform. On average, 235,054 unique TCR beta nucleotide sequences were sequenced per donor among a few hundred genotyped donors of the cohort, with roughly 18% of those sequences being non-productive. Genome-wide SNP genotypes for about 55% of the 666 donors were used in a later genetic analysis, which treated that subset as a discovery cohort. About 5 DR-DQ haplotypes were handled as single units for association and clustering, since linkage in the cohort was strong. In addition to the first cohort of 666 subjects, a separate validation cohort of 100 to 150 different subjects was used. To predict cytomegalovirus infection status, the study brought together high-throughput TCR immunosequencing, statistical association of individual TCRs with disease status, and machine learning. An early release covering roughly 600 HLA-typed donors comprised approximately 290 gigabases of sequencing data and tens of millions of unique TCR sequences. Donor age, sex, ethnicity and CMV serostatus were collected together with the repertoire data. The study used immunosequencing to profile the T cell repertoires of approximately 690 subjects and linked those repertoires to cytomegalovirus serostatus. HLA typing included class I and class II loci at four-digit resolution. To study patterns of TCR occurrence, a later analysis re-analyzed previously published TCR beta repertoires from 700 or so donors and added high-resolution HLA genotyping. The later analysis used no new phenotypic data to find candidate immune exposures, relying instead on TCR beta sequences and their occurrence across donors. Typing coverage differed by locus: A, B, C, DRB1 and DQB1 were typed in about 620-640 donors, DQA1 in 522, DPA1 in some 610, and DPB1 in around 490.

The cohort comprised approximately 700 healthy bone marrow donors. Cohort members were all nominally healthy when sampled, although unrecorded immune exposures were likely present. The donor was CMV seronegative and was included in the group of a few hundred seronegative cohort members. Every donor gave a peripheral blood sample, and the peripheral blood mononuclear cells from that sample were used for TCR beta sequencing. The Qiagen DNeasy Blood Extraction Kit was used to extract genomic DNA from the blood cell samples. The CDR3, cysteine through phenylalanine, is 14 amino acids long. Only the CDR3 DNA is retained, 42 bases long and in frame from the first base. Sequences MNHNS (CDR1) and SASEGT (CDR2) are obtained from the germline V gene. Here V drops 2 bases and J drops 10 bases, and the junction holds 5 bases not matched to any gene. Libraries were made using the immunoSEQ multiplex PCR assay. The multiplex PCR relied on a mix of 60 forward primers for TCR Vbeta segments and 13 reverse primers for TCR Jbeta segments. A multiplex PCR assay on genomic DNA amplified the CDR3 region of rearranged TCR beta genes. The amplified TCR beta libraries were sequenced on the Illumina HiSeq System as 87-base-pair reads. Per the source publication's procedure: Across the 640 or so repertoires, a later analysis counted approximately 75 million unique TCR beta chains, approximately 12 million of which were shared by at least two donors. Raw reads were error-corrected and collapsed into unique sequences by a nearest-neighbor algorithm in which closely related sequences were merged to remove PCR and sequencing errors. To assign V, D and J gene segments, CDR3 sequences were aligned to IMGT reference sequences. For a sequence to be retained, at least a six-nucleotide match to both a V gene segment and a J gene segment was required. A rearrangement counted as productive if the CDR3 had no stop codons and remained in frame with V and J, and every other rearrangement counted as non-productive. CDR3 was defined by IMGT convention, running from the second conserved V-encoded cysteine to the conserved J-encoded phenylalanine. The earlier analysis of about 570 of the donors excluded any sequence lacking an unambiguous match to a single V gene segment. In an earlier analysis of several hundred of the donors, V segments were called functional above 56.7% productive rearrangements and were called segregating when the between-donor standard deviation exceeded 5%. A statistical classification framework was built for diagnosing cytomegalovirus status from the catalog of TCR beta chain sequences. V and J gene assignment, in a later analysis, came from comparing TCR nucleotide sequences with IMGT/GENE-DB human TR gene sequences. A later analysis assigned CDR3 sequences and most-parsimonious VDJ recombination scenarios with the TCRdist pipeline. In a later analysis, each TCR beta chain was defined by its CDR3 amino acid sequence together with its V-gene family, and reads lacking a unique V-gene family were excluded. In a later analysis, 500 to 700 highly shared, low-generation-probability nucleotide sequences were removed to address suspected cross-contamination and a sequencing artifact. A later analysis calculated a clonal expansion index for each public chain from normalized within-repertoire ranks of inferred template counts. A later analysis computed generation probabilities with a VDJ recombination model fitted to out-of-frame rearrangements, and checked the results against IGoR. In a later analysis, TCR-TCR, TCR-HLA and TCR-CMV co-occurrence was scored with hypergeometric tests, and a repertoire-size bias correction was applied to TCR pairs. To estimate false discovery rates, a later analysis permuted the HLA or CMV assignments 20 times. In a later analysis, co-occurring TCRs were grouped using DBSCAN, and TCRdist sequence similarity was added for clustering within HLA-allele-positive subsets. Repertoires with fewer than 30,000 or more than 120,000 public chains were left out of co-occurrence clustering, as were five repertoires with anomalous nucleotide sharing. TCRdb took over this immuneACCESS table, retaining in-frame rearrangements with V and J assigned. Such tables are incomplete; in checked studies, under half of the missing clones stem from an unresolved V gene, and the remainder is unexplained. The D gene and trimming were derived from the DNA, and the V and J assignments and clone size from that table. The sample records some 54,000 clones, 80% of which are singletons. The ten largest clones take up over 5% of the sample.

What the authors observed across the whole study: In a later analysis, several top co-occurrence clusters were reported to appear linked to parvovirus B19, influenza, CMV and Epstein-Barr virus. In an earlier analysis of around 600 of the donors, most TCR beta V segments appeared in productive rearrangements about 87% or about 30% of the time, broadly matching IMGT annotations. The classifier was reported to diagnose cytomegalovirus status with high specificity and sensitivity in both the original cohort and the validation cohort. Over 15 rarely observed V segments, including chromosome 9 orphons, were excluded from the earlier analysis of a few hundred of the donors because counts were too low. A later analysis associated 15,000 to 20,000 TCR beta sequences with specific HLA alleles at a false discovery rate of 0.05. Because HLA typing was unavailable for some donors at each locus, only the typed subset was used in association tests. When HLA alleles, especially DR and DQ, strongly co-occurred, attributing TCR associations to individual alleles was difficult. The study listed 150 to 200 TCR beta chains as associated with cytomegalovirus. In vitro tests confirmed that a few of the cytomegalovirus-associated TCR beta chains recognize cytomegalovirus antigens. For the cohort, immune exposure information was limited to CMV serostatus. A later analysis found that TCR association rates varied across HLA loci, with DRB1 alleles showing the most associated TCRs and HLA-C alleles the fewest. Correlated functional status among segregating V segments might reflect linkage disequilibrium, but an unknown experimental factor could not be ruled out. Most TCR sequences were observed very rarely across donors, whereas some public TCRs were present in many individuals. According to the authors, the approach could potentially be generalized to other disease states and immunological phenotypes. The 87-base-pair reads could not distinguish some IMGT-functional V segments, including TRBV6-2 and TRBV6-3, so those segments were excluded. According to a later genetic analysis, donors in an Asian-associated ancestry cluster had fewer N-insertions in productive TCRs than the approximately 690-donor mean. Only TCR beta chains were sequenced in this cohort, and the absence of alpha or paired-chain data limited detectable features. A further reported finding was that TCR beta sequences accurately predicted the HLA-A and HLA-B alleles for most subjects in the first cohort. A cluster of highly shared sequence variants was judged likely to represent a technical artifact of the sequencing pipeline. In a later analysis, most CMV-associated TCR beta chains were found to appear HLA-restricted, with HLA associations seemingly driven largely by CMV exposure. In a later analysis, HLA-associated TCR beta chains were found to be more clonally expanded and to have lower generation probabilities than equally common non-associated chains. An association between a missense DCLRE1C variant and V-gene and J-gene trimming of TCR beta chains was found in a later genetic analysis and replicated in an independent cohort. Roughly uniform sequencing depth across donors was assumed in presence/absence analyses, although this assumption may not hold.

A note on this clone: What this receptor recognizes is not known. Per-nucleotide qualities are absent, and no much larger clonotype sits a single base away.

The sequenced sample was PBMCs. Rearrangement joined TRBV6-1 to TRBJ2-1; TRBD2 agrees with 10 junctional bases. The source of this sequence is a male donor in good health and CMV-seronegative. Read as DNA, the sequence is TGTGCCAGCAGTGAAAGCGGGGGGGCAGACGAGCAGTTCTTC. It is translated as CASSESGGADEQFF.